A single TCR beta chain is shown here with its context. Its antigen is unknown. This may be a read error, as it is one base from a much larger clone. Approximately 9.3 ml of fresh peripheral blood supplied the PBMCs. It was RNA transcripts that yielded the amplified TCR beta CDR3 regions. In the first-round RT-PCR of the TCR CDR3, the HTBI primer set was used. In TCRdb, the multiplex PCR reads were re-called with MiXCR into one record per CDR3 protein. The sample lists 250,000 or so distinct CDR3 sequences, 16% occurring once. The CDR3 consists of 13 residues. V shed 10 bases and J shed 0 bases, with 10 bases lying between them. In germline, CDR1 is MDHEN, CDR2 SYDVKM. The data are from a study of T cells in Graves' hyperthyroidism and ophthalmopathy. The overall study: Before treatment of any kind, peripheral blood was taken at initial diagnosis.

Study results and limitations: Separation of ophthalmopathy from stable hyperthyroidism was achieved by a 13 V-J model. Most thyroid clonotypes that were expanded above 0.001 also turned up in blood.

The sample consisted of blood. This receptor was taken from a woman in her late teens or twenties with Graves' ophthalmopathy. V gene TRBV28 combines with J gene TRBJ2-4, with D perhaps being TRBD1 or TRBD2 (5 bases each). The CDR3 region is CATRDVAKNIQYF. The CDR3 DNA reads TGTGCCACCCGGGACGTAGCCAAAAACATTCAGTACTTC. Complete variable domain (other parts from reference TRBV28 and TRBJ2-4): DVKVTQSSRYLVKRTGEKVFLECVQDMDHENMFWYRQDPGLGLRLIYFSYDVKMKEKGDIPEGYSVSREKKERFSLILESASTNQTSMYLCATRDVAKNIQYFGAGTRLSVL.